Listed here are 32 T cell receptor beta chains from one sample, sequenced in a study of cytomegalovirus exposure and HLA in healthy donors. PCR involved 60 Vbeta and 13 Jbeta primers. Clones were read by immunoSEQ multiplex PCR, and TCRdb kept only the in-frame ones, dropping some. This table holds 130,000 or so clones, roughly 80% found once. The sequenced sample consisted of PBMCs. The receptors stem from a woman in her forties in good health and CMV-seropositive.

In DNA form, the CDR3 reads TGTGCCAGCAGCTTACAGGGCGACTATGGCTACACCTTC. Protein product: CASSLQGDYGYTF. This chain joins TRBV9 and TRBJ1-2; a possible D gene is TRBD1 (6 bases). V lost 4 bases to trimming and J lost 3 bases, with 10 bases between them. The V gene's germline CDR1 is SGDLS and CDR2 YYNGEE. This CDR3 has 13 amino acids. Supplemented by reference TRBV9 and TRBJ1-2, the full variable domain reads DSGVTQTPKHLITATGQRVTLRCSPRSGDLSVYWYQQSLDQGLQFLIQYYNGEERAKGNILERFSAQQFPDLHSELNLSSLELGDSALYFCASSLQGDYGYTFGSGTRLTVV.

The genes are TRBV28 and TRBJ2-7; D remains ambiguous. This CDR3 is built from 13 residues. The V and J ends lost 4 bases and 4 bases respectively, with 11 bases between them. Germline V gene data show CDR1 as MDHEN and CDR2 as SYDVKM. CDR3 nucleotides: TGTGCCAGCAGTTCGGGTAAGAAATACGAGCAGTACTTC. Amino acid sequence: CASSSGKKYEQYF.

J is TRBJ1-3 and V is TRBV7-2; TRBD1 might be the D (6 bases). The CDR3 is 15 residues long. Germline V gene data show CDR1 as SGHTA and CDR2 as FQGNSA. Trimming left V 5 bases short and J 1 base short, with 12 bases between. The CDR3 loop reads CASSPTGDSGNTIYF. CDR3 bases: TGTGCCAGCAGCCCGACAGGCGATTCTGGAAACACCATATATTTT. The whole variable domain, filled in from reference TRBV7-2 and TRBJ1-3, reads GAGVSQSPSNKVTEKGKDVELRCDPISGHTALYWYRQSLGQGLEFLIYFQGNSAPDKSGLPSDRFSAERTGGSVSTLTIQRTQQEDSAVYLCASSPTGDSGNTIYFGEGSWLTVV.

The gene calls are TRBV7-2 and TRBJ2-2, with 8 nucleotides matching TRBD1. Unmatched junction bases numbered 10, after V lost 5 bases and J lost 8 bases. The germline CDR1 and CDR2 sequences are SGHTA and FQGNSA. This CDR3 is built from 15 residues. The CDR3 DNA sequence: TGTGCCAGCAGCGCCTACGACAGGGGAAGAGGGGAGCTGTTTTTT. This codes for CASSAYDRGRGELFF. Variable domain in full (rest from reference TRBV7-2 and TRBJ2-2): GAGVSQSPSNKVTEKGKDVELRCDPISGHTALYWYRQSLGQGLEFLIYFQGNSAPDKSGLPSDRFSAERTGGSVSTLTIQRTQQEDSAVYLCASSAYDRGRGELFFGEGSRLTVL.

The chain employs TRBV27 and TRBJ2-7, with D perhaps matching TRBD2 (7 bases). Germline CDR1 is MNHEY and CDR2 is SMNVEV (reference sequence). The V and J ends lost 5 bases and 2 bases respectively, with 13 bases between them. CDR3 length equals 14 residues. The CDR3, as DNA: TGTGCCAGCAGTGGGGTCGGGGGGCCCTACGAGCAGTACTTC. Translating it yields CASSGVGGPYEQYF.

This chain uses TRBV5-1 with TRBJ1-4; 8 bases are shared with TRBD1. There are 14 residues in the CDR3. Germline CDR1 SGHRS, CDR2 YFSETQ. V trimming: 0 bases; J trimming: 13 bases; junction bases outside the gene matches: 8. The CDR3 spells CASSLGQGISGLFF. For the CDR3, the DNA is TGCGCCAGCAGCTTGGGACAGGGGATATCAGGACTGTTTTTT.

This clone came up a few times. The chain combines TRBV7-2 with TRBJ2-5, with D maybe TRBD2 (6 bases). In germline, CDR1 is SGHTA, CDR2 FQGNSA. The CDR3 is made up of 15 amino acids. V was pared by 0 bases and J by 0 bases, with 8 bases between. The DNA for the CDR3 is TGTGCCAGCAGCTTAGCGGGGGGACACCAAGAGACCCAGTACTTC. It encodes CASSLAGGHQETQYF.

The CDR3 bases are TGTGCCAGCAGCCGCGTCTTAAACACAGATACGCAGTATTTT. It is translated as CASSRVLNTDTQYF. V usage is TRBV4-2 and J usage is TRBJ2-3; D ambiguous. The CDR3 totals 14 residues. Trimming took off 4 bases at V and 2 bases at J, with 10 bases between the two ends. Per germline, CDR1 LGHNA and CDR2 YNFKEQ.

The chain combines TRBV7-2 with TRBJ2-1, with D perhaps matching TRBD2 (6 bases). The germline V and J ends were trimmed by 4 bases and 6 bases, with 16 bases remaining between them. Per the germline V gene, CDR1 is SGHTA and CDR2 is FQGNSA. There are 15 residues in the CDR3. Here the CDR3 DNA reads TGTGCCAGCAGCTCAGGCGGGACCGGGGGCAATGAGCAGTTCTTC. Protein sequence: CASSSGGTGGNEQFF.

Note on this clone: At one of its ends the junction is not consistent with the germline gene, which may arise from a read error. This chain connects TRBV7-9 to TRBJ2-7; D is possibly TRBD2 (5 bases). Germline values: CDR1 SEHNR, CDR2 FQNEAQ (reference sequence). The CDR3 is 15 amino acids. The CDR3 region has the DNA TGTTCCAGCAGCTCCATCGGGCTTGGAGGCAACGAGCAGTACTTC. Protein: CSSSSIGLGGNEQYF.

The rearrangement links TRBV14 to TRBJ2-7; maybe TRBD1 (5 bases). CDR1 and CDR2 from the germline V gene are SGHDN and FVKESK. V was clipped by 4 bases and J by 0 bases, with 19 bases between them. This CDR3 comprises 17 residues. The CDR3 here is CASSPALTGPFSYEQYF. CDR3 DNA: TGTGCCAGCAGCCCCGCACTTACAGGACCTTTCTCCTACGAGCAGTACTTC. Combining the CDR3 with reference TRBV14 and TRBJ2-7 gives the whole variable domain EAGVTQFPSHSVIEKGQTVTLRCDPISGHDNLYWYRRVMGKEIKFLLHFVKESKQDESGMPNNRFLAERTGGTYSTLKVQPAELEDSGVYFCASSPALTGPFSYEQYFGPGTRLTVT.

By sample share, this clone is medium-sized. The J gene is TRBJ1-2, the V gene TRBV6-1; 9 bases are shared with TRBD1. CDR3 length: 16 amino acids. Germline CDR1 reads MNHNS; CDR2 reads SASEGT. The V and J ends lost 4 bases and 8 bases, in that order; junction bases with no gene match: 14. The CDR3 DNA is TGTGCCAGCAGTGCGACCCCCCATGGACAGGGGCACGGCTACACCTTC. Translation: CASSATPHGQGHGYTF.

This clone was counted a few times. The genes are TRBV20-1 and TRBJ1-1; no reliable D call. The CDR3 totals 11 residues. The V end lost 4 bases, the J end lost 12 bases, and 15 bases lay between the germline ends. Looked up from germline, CDR1 is DFQATT and CDR2 is SNEGSKA (reference sequence). In DNA, the CDR3 is TGCAGTGCTACTGCCTTGGGAGAATCTTTCTTT. Residues: CSATALGESFF.

This clone was seen only a few times. The rearrangement joins TRBV12-5 to TRBJ2-1, with 9 bases aligning to TRBD2. The CDR3 extends over 16 amino acids. V lost 0 bases to trimming and J lost 6 bases; unmatched junction nucleotides: 6. Germline V gene lookup returns CDR1 LGHNT and CDR2 FRNRAP. For the CDR3, the DNA is TGTGCTAGTGGTTTGGTAATTAGCGGGGGAATCAATGAGCAGTTCTTC. Amino acids: CASGLVISGGINEQFF.

The chain recombines TRBV4-1 with TRBJ2-3; the match to TRBD2 covers 7 bases. Trimming at V came to 0 bases and at J to 3 bases, leaving 9 bases not matched to a gene. The CDR3 length is 17 residues. Germline lookup yields CDR1 MGHRA and CDR2 YSYEKL. The DNA for the CDR3 is TGCGCCAGCAGCCAAGATCGGGGGACTATTGGTACAGATACGCAGTATTTT. It is translated as CASSQDRGTIGTDTQYF.

The chain uses TRBV25-1 and TRBJ2-2, with 11 positions matching TRBD1. This CDR3 has 16 residues. V gave up 2 bases and J gave up 4 bases; unmatched junction bases: 3. Germline CDR1 MGHDK, CDR2 SYGVNS. Here the CDR3 reads CASSEAGTGGTGELFF. The CDR3 nucleotides are TGTGCCAGCAGTGAAGCCGGGACAGGGGGCACCGGGGAGCTGTTTTTT.

CDR3 in DNA: TGTGCCTGGAAGGTGGGAGGAACAGATACGCAGTATTTT. The encoded protein is CAWKVGGTDTQYF. This chain joins TRBV30 and TRBJ2-3; D might be TRBD2 (6 bases). Germline CDR1 GTSNPN, CDR2 SVGIG (reference sequence). The CDR3 runs 13 residues. Trimming left V 4 bases short and J 3 bases short, with 11 bases between.

This chain links TRBV9 with TRBJ1-5; 8 bases are shared with TRBD1. The ends lost 3 bases at V and 2 bases at J; junction bases unmatched: 4. This CDR3 is built from 15 residues. The germline CDR1 and CDR2 sequences are SGDLS and YYNGEE. The CDR3 DNA is TGTGCCAGCAGCGCTACAGGGGGAGGCAATCAGCCCCAGCATTTT. The encoded protein is CASSATGGGNQPQHF. Full variable domain (outside the CDR3, taken from reference TRBV9 and TRBJ1-5): DSGVTQTPKHLITATGQRVTLRCSPRSGDLSVYWYQQSLDQGLQFLIQYYNGEERAKGNILERFSAQQFPDLHSELNLSSLELGDSALYFCASSATGGGNQPQHFGDGTRLSIL.

The sample holds one count of this clone. V is TRBV27 and J is TRBJ2-1; possibly TRBD2 for D (5 bases). Germline CDR1 MNHEY, CDR2 SMNVEV (reference sequence). Trimming left V 3 bases short and J 0 bases short, with 15 bases between. The CDR3 loop spans 17 amino acids. The CDR3 DNA is TGTGCCAGCAGTTTCAATGGACTCCCGAGCTCCTACAATGAGCAGTTCTTC. It codes for CASSFNGLPSSYNEQFF.

The V gene is TRBV6-5, the J gene TRBJ1-1; 7 bases are a match to TRBD1. The germline V gene has CDR1 MNHEY and CDR2 SVGAGI. Trimming at V came to 4 bases and at J to 5 bases, leaving 1 base not matched to a gene. This CDR3 is built from 12 residues. The CDR3 loop is CASSFRGTEAFF. CDR3 nucleotides: TGTGCCAGCAGTTTCAGGGGGACTGAAGCTTTCTTT.

The V and J genes are TRBV6-1 and TRBJ1-2; D is ambiguous. V was shortened by 5 bases and J by 2 bases, with 12 bases between the two germline ends. CDR1 and CDR2 from the germline V gene are MNHNS and SASEGT. There are 14 residues in the CDR3. The CDR3 DNA is TGTGCCAGCAGTAATTTGTCCCCAAACTATGGCTACACCTTC. Its protein is CASSNLSPNYGYTF.

The J gene is TRBJ2-1, the V gene TRBV4-1; 11 bases are a match to TRBD2. Germline assignment: CDR1 MGHRA and CDR2 YSYEKL. The CDR3 runs 18 residues. Trimming removed 3 bases from V and 6 bases from J; junction bases left unmatched: 13. As DNA, the CDR3 is TGCGCCAGCAGCCAGGGAGTAGCGGGAGGGCCTGAGGGCAATGAGCAGTTCTTC. It specifies CASSQGVAGGPEGNEQFF.

V is TRBV7-8 and J is TRBJ1-3; 10 nucleotides align to TRBD1. This CDR3 contains 15 residues. The J segment lost 2 bases and the V segment lost 5 bases, leaving 3 bases of the junction unmatched. The germline CDR1 and CDR2 sequences are SGHVS and FQNEAQ. The CDR3 DNA is TGTGCCAGCAGCCGACAGGGGGCCCCTGGAAACACCATATATTTT. It specifies CASSRQGAPGNTIYF. The full variable domain, rest sourced from reference TRBV7-8 and TRBJ1-3, is GAGVSQSPRYKVAKRGQDVALRCDPISGHVSLFWYQQALGQGPEFLTYFQNEAQLDKSGLPSDRFFAERPEGSVSTLKIQRTQQEDSAVYLCASSRQGAPGNTIYFGEGSWLTVV.

The chain uses TRBV7-8 and TRBJ2-1, with TRBD2 matching over 7 bases. V gave up 5 bases and J gave up 0 bases; unmatched junction bases: 10. CDR3 length: 17 amino acids. Germline V lookup: CDR1 SGHVS, CDR2 FQNEAQ. The CDR3 region has the DNA TGTGCCAGCAGCCCCCAAAGGGGCGGGAGCTCCTACAATGAGCAGTTCTTC. As protein: CASSPQRGGSSYNEQFF.

On this clone itself: A read error may produce the germline difference seen at one junction end. The CDR3 sequence is CSSSSLRTSSYNEQFF. In nucleotides, the CDR3 is TGTTCCAGCAGCTCCCTAAGGACTAGCTCCTACAATGAGCAGTTCTTC. V and J are TRBV7-9 and TRBJ2-1, with TRBD2 identical over 7 bases. Germline V gene data show CDR1 as SEHNR and CDR2 as FQNEAQ (reference sequence). This CDR3 has 16 residues.

V usage is TRBV19 and J usage is TRBJ1-1; TRBD1 matches 7 bases. V was clipped by 4 bases and J by 0 bases; unmatched bases: 5. This CDR3 contains 15 residues. Looked up from germline, CDR1 is LNHDA and CDR2 is SQIVND (reference sequence). CDR3 sequence: CASSTPDRMNTEAFF. As DNA, the CDR3 is TGTGCCAGTAGTACCCCGGACAGGATGAACACTGAAGCTTTCTTT.

This rearrangement joins TRBV6-1 to TRBJ2-7; 9 bases map to TRBD2. The CDR3 loop spans 15 amino acids. CDR1 and CDR2 from the germline V gene are MNHNS and SASEGT. J was trimmed by 0 bases and V by 7 bases; bases with no gene match: 7. The chain's CDR3 is CASNPSGTRSYEQYF. The CDR3 region has the DNA TGTGCCAGCAACCCTAGCGGGACCCGCTCCTACGAGCAGTACTTC.

V and J are TRBV7-2 and TRBJ2-3; the D gene is possibly TRBD2 (7 bases). The V end lost 5 bases, the J end lost 4 bases, and 13 bases lay between the germline ends. There are 14 residues in the CDR3. Per germline, CDR1 SGHTA and CDR2 FQGNSA. The CDR3, as DNA: TGTGCCAGCAGCCAATACGGGGGGCCAGATACGCAGTATTTT. This translates into CASSQYGGPDTQYF.

The CDR3 sequence is CASSLLDSKETQYF. The CDR3 nucleotides read TGTGCCAGCTCACTACTGGACAGTAAAGAGACCCAGTACTTC. The chain has TRBV18 and TRBJ2-5; TRBD1 is a possible D gene (6 bases). The germline V gene encodes CDR1 KGHSH and CDR2 LQKENI. The CDR3 sequence is 14 residues long. V shed 4 bases and J shed 3 bases, with 12 bases lying between them.

The DNA of the CDR3 is TGTGCCAGCAGCTTCAGAGGAGGGGTCGGGGCCAACGTCCTGACTTTC. It translates to CASSFRGGVGANVLTF. The rearrangement joins TRBV11-1 to TRBJ2-6; perhaps TRBD2 as D (6 bases). The ends were cut back, 3 bases at V and 4 bases at J, with 13 bases in the middle. This CDR3 is built from 16 residues. Germline values: CDR1 SGHAT, CDR2 FQDESV (reference sequence).

V is TRBV9 and J is TRBJ1-4; D not certain. CDR3 length: 16 residues. Trimming removed 1 base at V and 0 bases at J, with 10 bases between. Looked up from germline, CDR1 is SGDLS and CDR2 is YYNGEE. CDR3 amino acids: CASSVTAGTTNEKLFF. CDR3 coding DNA: TGTGCCAGCAGCGTAACGGCAGGTACAACTAATGAAAAACTGTTTTTT.

This chain joins TRBV6-1 and TRBJ1-5, with D perhaps TRBD1 (5 bases). Looked up from germline, CDR1 is MNHNS and CDR2 is SASEGT. The CDR3 contains 14 residues. Trimming removed 2 bases from V and 7 bases from J, with 12 bases in between. As DNA, the CDR3 is TGTGCCAGCAGTGAAACGACAGTCAGACAGCCCCAGCATTTT. This codes for CASSETTVRQPQHF.